This entry describes one T cell receptor beta chain. This entry comes from a study of blood T cell repertoires in COVID-19. Original data processing: The assay estimated nucleated cells by amplifying reference gene primers. Produced via immunoSEQ multiplex PCR; TCRdb's table is partial and in-frame only. D and trimming were read from the DNA, whereas the V and J calls and clone size are those reported in that table. Of 200,000 to 250,000 clones listed, approximately 90% were seen once; the top ten hold 2% to 3%. The CDR3 spans 15 residues. V lost 3 bases and J lost 7; bases outside the gene matches: 8. The germline V gene encodes CDR1 SGHRS and CDR2 YFSETQ.

The chain is built from TRBV5-1 and TRBJ2-1; 9 bases match TRBD2. The TCR originated in a man aged 30 to 45 with COVID-19, enrolled during active disease. The sequencing input was peripheral blood. In DNA form, the CDR3 reads TGCGCCAGCAGCTGGGGGGCGGGAGGGCCAAATGAGCAGTTCTTC. Translating it yields CASSWGAGGPNEQFF.